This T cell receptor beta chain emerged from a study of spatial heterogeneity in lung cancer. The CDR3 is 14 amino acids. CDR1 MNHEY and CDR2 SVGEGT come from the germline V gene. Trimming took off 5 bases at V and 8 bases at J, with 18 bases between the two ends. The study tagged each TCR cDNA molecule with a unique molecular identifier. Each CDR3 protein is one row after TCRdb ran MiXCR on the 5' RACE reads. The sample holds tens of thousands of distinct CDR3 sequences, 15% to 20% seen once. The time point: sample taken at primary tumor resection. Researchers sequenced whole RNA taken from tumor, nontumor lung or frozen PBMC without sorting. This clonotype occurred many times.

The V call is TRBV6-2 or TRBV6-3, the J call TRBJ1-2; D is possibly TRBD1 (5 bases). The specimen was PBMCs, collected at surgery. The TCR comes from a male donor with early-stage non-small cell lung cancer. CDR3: CASSTHTGPGGYTF. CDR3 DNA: TGTGCCAGCAGTACACATACAGGACCGGGAGGCTACACCTTC.